This T cell receptor beta chain is drawn from a study of T cells in Graves' hyperthyroidism and ophthalmopathy. The CDR3 spans 15 residues. V lost 5 bases, J lost 2 bases, and 14 bases lay in between. Germline CDR1 reads SNHLY; CDR2 reads FYNNEI. RNA transcripts were the template for amplifying TCR beta CDR3 regions. The HTBI primer set served for first-round RT-PCR of the TCR CDR3. In TCRdb, the multiplex PCR reads were re-called with MiXCR into one record per CDR3 protein. The sample contains a few hundred thousand distinct CDR3 sequences, approximately 18% of which appear only once. This clonotype has ten or more counts. Its antigen is still unknown. Study-level results: Model predictions of ophthalmopathy came a median approximately seven months before onset.

Sequenced: blood. This chain uses TRBV2 with TRBJ2-3; tentative D call: TRBD1 (5 bases). The receptor was derived from a man in his fifties with Graves' ophthalmopathy. CDR3 amino acids: CASSFRQPPTDTQYF. As DNA, the CDR3 is TGTGCCAGCAGTTTTAGACAGCCTCCCACAGATACGCAGTATTTT.